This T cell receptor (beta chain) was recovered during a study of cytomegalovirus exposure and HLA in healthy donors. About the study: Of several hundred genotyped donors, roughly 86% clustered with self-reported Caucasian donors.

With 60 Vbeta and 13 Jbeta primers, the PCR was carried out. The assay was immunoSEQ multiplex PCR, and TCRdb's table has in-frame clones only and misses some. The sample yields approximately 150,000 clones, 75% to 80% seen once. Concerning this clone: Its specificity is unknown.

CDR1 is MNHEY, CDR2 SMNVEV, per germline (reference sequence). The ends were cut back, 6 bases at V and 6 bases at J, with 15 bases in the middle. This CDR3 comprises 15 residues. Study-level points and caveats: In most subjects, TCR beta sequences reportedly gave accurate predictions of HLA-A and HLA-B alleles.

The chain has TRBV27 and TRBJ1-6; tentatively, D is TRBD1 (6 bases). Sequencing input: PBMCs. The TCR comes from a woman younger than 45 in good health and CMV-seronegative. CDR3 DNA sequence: TGTGCCAGCAGACAGGGCTCGCTGGTTAATTCACCCCTCCACTTT. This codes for CASRQGSLVNSPLHF.